What follows is one TCR beta chain and its context. This sample also contains other DNA sequences that code for the same CDR3. The sample originates from a study of blood T cell repertoires in COVID-19. The germline V and J ends were trimmed by 0 bases and 5 bases, with 8 bases remaining between them. The germline V gene encodes CDR1 SGDLS and CDR2 YYNGEE. The CDR3 is 13 amino acids. The assay was immunoSEQ multiplex PCR, and TCRdb's table has in-frame clones only and misses some. The data show 100,000 to 150,000 clones, 85% seen once. This TCR was sampled from a woman aged 80 or over with acute or convalescent COVID-19. The chain recombines TRBV9 with TRBJ2-5, with D tentatively TRBD1 (6 bases). The source material was peripheral blood. The CDR3 sequence: CASSVEGVETQYF. CDR3 sequence (DNA): TGTGCCAGCAGCGTAGAGGGGGTCGAGACCCAGTACTTC.